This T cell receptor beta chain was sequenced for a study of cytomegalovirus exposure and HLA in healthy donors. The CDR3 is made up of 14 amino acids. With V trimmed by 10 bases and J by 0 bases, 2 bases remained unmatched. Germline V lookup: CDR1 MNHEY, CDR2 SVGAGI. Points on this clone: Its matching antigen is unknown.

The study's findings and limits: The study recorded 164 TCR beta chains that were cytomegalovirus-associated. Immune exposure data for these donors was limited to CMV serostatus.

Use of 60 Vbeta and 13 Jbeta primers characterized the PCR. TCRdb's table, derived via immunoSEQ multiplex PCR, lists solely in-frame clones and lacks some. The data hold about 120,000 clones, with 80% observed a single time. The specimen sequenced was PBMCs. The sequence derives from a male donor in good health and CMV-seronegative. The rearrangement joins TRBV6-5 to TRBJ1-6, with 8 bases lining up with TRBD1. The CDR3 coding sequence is TGTGCCACCCAGGGGGCCTCCTATAATTCACCCCTCCACTTT. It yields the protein CATQGASYNSPLHF.